Shown below are 29 T cell receptor beta chains from a single sample sequenced in a study of T cells during gluten challenge in celiac disease. Cells were tetramer-binding CD4+ effector-memory gut-homing T cells. Paired single-cell TRA and TRB sequences were amplified by three nested PCRs with multiplexed primers. TCRdb processed the single-cell sequencing reads anew with MiXCR; each CDR3 protein has one entry. The table has 500 to 800 distinct CDR3 sequences, roughly 53% seen once. Material: gluten-specific CD4+ T cells sorted from blood using tetramers, obtained at baseline or on day 6, 14 or 28 of gluten challenge (not recorded which). These receptors originate from a female donor with celiac disease.

The V gene is TRBV9, the J gene TRBJ2-5; the D gene is possibly TRBD2 (5 bases). Per the germline V gene, CDR1 is SGDLS and CDR2 is YYNGEE. Trimming pared 2 bases from V and 7 bases from J, leaving 9 bases between. The CDR3 consists of 12 residues. The CDR3 reads CASSVLEGTQYF. CDR3 sequence (DNA): TGTGCCAGCAGCGTCCTTGAGGGGACCCAGTACTTC. The full variable domain, in which reference TRBV9 and TRBJ2-5 provide the parts outside the CDR3, is DSGVTQTPKHLITATGQRVTLRCSPRSGDLSVYWYQQSLDQGLQFLIQYYNGEERAKGNILERFSAQQFPDLHSELNLSSLELGDSALYFCASSVLEGTQYFGPGTRLLVL.

This clonotype is termed hyperexpanded. This chain joins TRBV29-1 and TRBJ1-1, with D unclear. Germline-derived CDR1 and CDR2 are SQVTM and ANQGSEA. The CDR3 runs to 13 residues. V lost 4 bases, J lost 10 bases, and 19 bases lay in between. The CDR3 coding sequence is TGCAGCGTTGCCACCGGGTTTGAGGCCCGAGCTTTCTTT. It specifies CSVATGFEARAFF.

The J gene is TRBJ1-1, the V gene TRBV20-1; no firm D call. Germline CDR1 and CDR2: DFQATT and SNEGSKA (reference sequence). CDR3 length: 12 residues. The V gene lost 5 bases and the J gene lost 6 bases, with 13 bases spanning the gap. The CDR3 is CSAYGNSAEAFF. The CDR3 DNA follows: TGCAGTGCTTACGGAAATAGCGCTGAAGCTTTCTTT.

The chain carries TRBV20-1 and TRBJ2-1; TRBD2 agrees at 9 bases. The trim removed 4 bases at V and 6 bases at J, leaving 7 bases unmatched. Germline V CDR1 and CDR2: DFQATT, SNEGSKA (reference sequence). The CDR3 sequence is 14 residues long. In DNA, the CDR3 is TGCAGTGCTATCGTGGTAGCGGGAGCCAATGAGCAGTTCTTC. Its protein is CSAIVVAGANEQFF.

The chain carries TRBV28 and TRBJ1-3, with D perhaps TRBD1 (5 bases). CDR1 is MDHEN and CDR2 is SYDVKM in the germline V gene. V shed 5 bases and J shed 5 bases, with 13 bases lying between them. The CDR3 spans 14 residues. The chain's CDR3 is CASSPGHLRNTIYF. In nucleotides, the CDR3 is TGTGCCAGCAGTCCCGGACACTTACGAAACACCATATATTTT.

This clonotype is classed as hyperexpanded. The V call is TRBV7-2, the J call TRBJ2-3; 8 bases line up with TRBD2. The trim removed 0 bases at V and 3 bases at J, leaving 5 bases unmatched. CDR1 and CDR2 from the germline V gene are SGHTA and FQGNSA. The CDR3 is 16 amino acids. CDR3 DNA: TGTGCCAGCAGCTTAGCGGGACTAGTACGGACAGATACGCAGTATTTT. Its translation: CASSLAGLVRTDTQYF.

This clonotype rates as large. The chain employs TRBV6-6 and TRBJ2-1, with D perhaps TRBD1 (6 bases). CDR1 MNHNY and CDR2 SVGAGI come from the germline V gene (reference sequence). This CDR3 is built from 16 residues. Deletions cut 0 bases from V and 4 bases from J, with 13 bases between. CDR3 in DNA: TGTGCCAGCAGTTACTCTAGGGGGACGGGATACAATGAGCAGTTCTTC. It specifies CASSYSRGTGYNEQFF.

The chain links TRBV27 to TRBJ1-2; D unresolved. The CDR3 has 13 amino acids. Trimming left V 4 bases short and J 8 bases short, with 14 bases between. The germline gives CDR1 MNHEY, CDR2 SMNVEV (reference sequence). DNA of the CDR3: TGTGCCAGCAGTTCCCGACCGGCCGACGGCTACACCTTC. It yields the protein CASSSRPADGYTF.

The V gene is TRBV20-1, the J gene TRBJ1-5, with 7 nucleotides matching TRBD1. J was trimmed by 3 bases and V by 2 bases; bases with no gene match: 7. The CDR3 is 15 amino acids. Germline CDR1 is DFQATT and CDR2 is SNEGSKA (reference sequence). The chain's CDR3 is CSARSRDRYNQPQHF. The CDR3 DNA is TGCAGTGCTAGATCCCGGGACAGATACAATCAGCCCCAGCATTTT.

This clonotype was observed a handful of times. The chain carries TRBV4-2 and TRBJ1-2; D might be TRBD1 (5 bases). The germline V gene has CDR1 LGHNA and CDR2 YNFKEQ. This CDR3 has 14 residues. The V end lost 6 bases, the J end lost 8 bases, and 19 bases lay between the germline ends. The CDR3 is CASSEDGGTRGYTF. Written as DNA, the CDR3 is TGTGCCAGCAGTGAGGATGGGGGAACGAGGGGCTACACCTTC.

The chain couples TRBV20-1 to TRBJ2-7; 9 bases match TRBD1. The CDR3 has 14 residues. Losses at the gene ends were 1 base for V and 6 bases for J; bases not matched to a gene: 7. The germline V gene has CDR1 DFQATT and CDR2 SNEGSKA (reference sequence). The CDR3 DNA sequence: TGCAGTGCTAGAGTCCCGGGACAGGGCGGCGAGCAGTACTTC. This codes for CSARVPGQGGEQYF.

The rearrangement joins TRBV6-2 or TRBV6-3 to TRBJ1-2; D is unclear. Germline lookup yields CDR1 MNHEY and CDR2 SVGEGT. There are 15 residues in the CDR3. Trimming removed 1 base at V and 2 bases at J, with 11 bases between. CDR3 in amino acids: CASSYFPSANYGYTF. The DNA for the CDR3 is TGTGCCAGCAGTTACTTTCCCAGTGCAAACTATGGCTACACCTTC.

The chain joins TRBV27 to TRBJ1-5, with D unclear. The V gene's germline CDR1 is MNHEY and CDR2 SMNVEV (reference sequence). V lost 3 bases and J 5 bases, leaving 8 bases between the germline ends. This CDR3 has 13 residues. The CDR3: CASSFQGDQPQHF. Written as DNA, the CDR3 is TGTGCCAGCAGTTTTCAAGGTGATCAGCCCCAGCATTTT.

In its sample, this clonotype ranks as large. The chain combines TRBV20-1 with TRBJ1-4, with a tentative D call TRBD1 (6 bases). The CDR3 is 12 residues long. Germline lookup yields CDR1 DFQATT and CDR2 SNEGSKA (reference sequence). V dropped 4 bases and J dropped 8 bases, with 11 bases sitting between them. DNA for the CDR3: TGCAGTGCTAACCAGGGGAGCGAAAAACTGTTTTTT. Translating it yields CSANQGSEKLFF.

The rearrangement uses TRBV5-5 and TRBJ2-5; D not certain. The CDR3 is 14 residues long. The germline V gene encodes CDR1 SGHKS and CDR2 YYEKEE (reference sequence). With 4 bases removed from V and 0 bases from J, the gap between germline ends came to 10 bases. The CDR3 DNA sequence: TGTGCCAGCAGCATCCTTGGAAACCAAGAGACCCAGTACTTC. Residues: CASSILGNQETQYF.

The CDR3 loop reads CASSPPSESNYGYTF. The CDR3 DNA reads as TGTGCCAGCTCACCACCCAGCGAATCAAACTATGGCTACACCTTC. V and J are TRBV18 and TRBJ1-2; D remains unclear. Deletions cut 0 bases from V and 2 bases from J, with 10 bases between. The CDR3 is 15 amino acids. The germline V gene has CDR1 KGHSH and CDR2 LQKENI.

The V gene is TRBV7-2, the J gene TRBJ1-1, with 9 bases aligning to TRBD1. Germline V lookup: CDR1 SGHTA, CDR2 FQGNSA. With 4 bases clipped from V and 5 bases from J, the junction kept 8 bases outside the gene matches. The CDR3 has 15 amino acids. Here the CDR3 DNA reads TGTGCCAGCAGCTACTGGGGACAGGGAGAAACTGAAGCTTTCTTT. Translating gives CASSYWGQGETEAFF.

This clonotype is large within its sample. The chain links TRBV7-9 to TRBJ2-5, with D uncertain. Trimming stripped 5 bases from V and 2 bases from J, with 12 bases between. This CDR3 region has 14 residues. Germline V gives CDR1 SEHNR, CDR2 FQNEAQ (reference sequence). The CDR3 sequence: CASSPEGLQETQYF. CDR3 nucleotide sequence: TGTGCCAGCAGCCCAGAAGGCTTGCAAGAGACCCAGTACTTC.

This chain links TRBV9 with TRBJ2-7; TRBD2 aligns across 7 bases. Germline assignment: CDR1 SGDLS and CDR2 YYNGEE. CDR3 length: 14 residues. With V trimmed by 3 bases and J by 4 bases, 7 bases remained unmatched. CDR3 DNA: TGTGCCAGCAGCGGGAGGGAGGGGAGGTACGAGCAGTACTTC. Protein sequence: CASSGREGRYEQYF.

A few counts support this clonotype. V is TRBV6-6 and J is TRBJ2-1; 9 bases match TRBD1. Germline V gene sequence: CDR1 MNHNY, CDR2 SVGAGI (reference sequence). V lost 4 bases and J lost 6; bases outside the gene matches: 7. This CDR3 comprises 15 residues. The CDR3 region has the DNA TGTGCCAGCAGTTCGGTACAGGGGGCTATCAATGAGCAGTTCTTC. As protein: CASSSVQGAINEQFF.

The chain joins TRBV3-1 to TRBJ2-3, with 9 bases aligning to TRBD2. Germline CDR1 is LGHDT and CDR2 is YNNKEL (reference sequence). The length of the CDR3 is 15 residues. Unmatched junction bases numbered 2, after V lost 4 bases and J lost 0 bases. CDR3 sequence (DNA): TGTGCCAGCAGCCCTACTAGCGGGAGCACAGATACGCAGTATTTT. Residues: CASSPTSGSTDTQYF.

This clonotype occurred a few times. The V and J genes are TRBV20-1 and TRBJ2-7; 9 bases match TRBD2. CDR1 is DFQATT, CDR2 SNEGSKA, per germline (reference sequence). This CDR3 spans 19 amino acids. The V and J ends lost 3 bases and 3 bases, in that order; junction bases with no gene match: 21. DNA for the CDR3: TGCAGTGCTAGCCGCCCCGGCGGGGGGGCAAGGGGCGCATTCTACGAGCAGTACTTC. It translates to CSASRPGGGARGAFYEQYF.

The rearrangement uses TRBV19 and TRBJ1-1; 11 bases fit TRBD1. The CDR3 extends over 17 amino acids. V was pared by 1 base and J by 0 bases, with 4 bases of the junction left unmatched. Germline CDR1 is LNHDA and CDR2 is SQIVND (reference sequence). CDR3 bases: TGTGCCAGTAGTATAGGGGACAGGGGGATCATGAACACTGAAGCTTTCTTT. As protein: CASSIGDRGIMNTEAFF.

This clonotype was seen more than once but under ten times. The chain links TRBV25-1 to TRBJ1-5; D possibly corresponds to TRBD1 (5 bases). The CDR3 contains 16 residues. Deletions cut 3 bases from V and 2 bases from J, with 14 bases between. Germline V gives CDR1 MGHDK, CDR2 SYGVNS. CDR3 region: CASSEIGWGCNQPQHF. The DNA of the CDR3 is TGTGCCAGCAGTGAGATAGGGTGGGGGTGCAATCAGCCCCAGCATTTT.

Only a few counts were recorded for this clonotype. V is TRBV6-1 and J is TRBJ2-7; D might be TRBD2 (6 bases). The CDR3 consists of 14 residues. The V and J ends lost 7 bases and 1 base respectively, with 14 bases between them. Germline values: CDR1 MNHNS, CDR2 SASEGT. As DNA, the CDR3 is TGTGCCAGCATTCGGAGGGAGAATTCCTACGAGCAGTACTTC. Residues: CASIRRENSYEQYF.

The chain is built from TRBV5-6 and TRBJ2-1; possible D gene TRBD1, 6 bases. Trimming cost V 5 bases and J 8 bases, with 14 bases left between them. The CDR3 consists of 13 residues. The germline CDR1 and CDR2 sequences are SGHDT and YYEEEE. The CDR3 bases are TGTGCCAGCAGACAGGGAATGGAGCATGAGCAGTTCTTC. Residues: CASRQGMEHEQFF.

The chain carries TRBV5-8 and TRBJ1-1; the D is unclear. The germline V and J ends were trimmed by 2 bases and 1 base, with 6 bases remaining between them. The germline V gene has CDR1 SGHTS and CDR2 YDEGEE. This CDR3 comprises 13 residues. For the CDR3, the DNA is TGTGCCAGCAGCTTATGGGGGAACACTGAAGCTTTCTTT. It specifies CASSLWGNTEAFF.

This clonotype has just a few counts. The chain is built from TRBV5-5 and TRBJ2-7; D gene uncertain. The CDR3 contains 14 residues. Trimming stripped 0 bases from V and 0 bases from J, with 7 bases between. Germline V gene data show CDR1 as SGHKS and CDR2 as YYEKEE (reference sequence). CDR3 sequence: CASSLDSNSYEQYF. CDR3 nucleotides: TGTGCCAGCAGCTTGGACAGCAACTCCTACGAGCAGTACTTC.

The CDR3 nucleotides are TGTGCCAGCAGTTACCTTTTGGACGAGCAGTACTTC. This encodes CASSYLLDEQYF. The chain is built from TRBV6-6 and TRBJ2-7; no clear D gene. This CDR3 region has 12 residues. V shed 2 bases and J shed 5 bases, with 7 bases lying between them. The germline CDR1 and CDR2 sequences are MNHNY and SVGAGI (reference sequence).